This entry describes one TCR beta chain. Its target is not known. This CDR3 region has 15 residues. V lost 8 bases to trimming and J lost 4 bases, with 20 bases between them. CDR1 and CDR2 (germline): MRHNA, SNTAGT. This entry is derived from a study of cytomegalovirus exposure and HLA in healthy donors. Overall study context: Falling in the Caucasian-associated ancestry cluster were about 83% of 350 to 400 genotyped donors. Study-wide findings and caveats: Some V segments (TRBV6-2 and TRBV6-3 among them) were excluded as indistinguishable. In a later analysis, a missense DCLRE1C variant was linked to TCR beta V- and J-gene trimming.

The study ran its PCR with 60 Vbeta and 13 Jbeta primers. The data were produced by immunoSEQ multiplex PCR, yet TCRdb's version contains in-frame clones alone and is incomplete. The sample has tens of thousands of clones. The chain recombines TRBV6-4 with TRBJ1-1; D not resolved. This TCR derives from a man over 45 in good health and CMV-seropositive. The sample was PBMCs. The CDR3 nucleotides read TGTGCCAGCCAGCCGTCCGGTGAGGGCGGCACTGAAGCTTTCTTT. Amino acids: CASQPSGEGGTEAFF.